This T cell receptor (beta chain) emerged from a study of beta chain features in type 1 diabetes. This clone was seen a handful of times. V was clipped by 7 bases and J by 4 bases, with 13 bases between them. The germline V gene encodes CDR1 SQVTM and CDR2 ANQGSEA. This CDR3 comprises 12 residues. The authors reverse transcribed all of the isolated RNA, so sequencing captured expressed TCRB transcripts. Only in-frame clones appear in the TCRdb table, and some are missing; sequencing was by immunoSEQ multiplex PCR. The sample includes about 360,000 clones, around 12% of them seen just once. The sequenced sample was naive CD4+ T cells from blood. This sequence joins TRBV29-1 and TRBJ1-2; a possible D gene is TRBD1 (6 bases). This receptor was identified in a man between 18 and 29 years old in good health. The CDR3 sequence: CSALGQFYGYTF. In DNA form, the CDR3 reads TGCAGCGCCCTCGGACAGTTCTATGGCTACACCTTC.